Presented here are 4 T cell receptor beta chains from one specimen sequenced in a study of CD4+ T cells in melanoma. Measured with immunoSEQ multiplex PCR; TCRdb has only the in-frame clones, and not every one. The data show some 120,000 clones, 92% seen once. The sample was peripheral blood. These receptors were taken from a human donor with melanoma.

The genes are TRBV30 and TRBJ1-6; D possibly corresponds to TRBD1 (6 bases). Germline V CDR1 and CDR2: GTSNPN, SVGIG (reference sequence). The CDR3 totals 15 residues. V was cut by 3 bases and J by 7 bases, with 16 bases left in between. For the CDR3, the DNA is TGTGCCTGGAGGAATAAGGCGGGGGGCAATTCACCCCTCCACTTT. Its protein is CAWRNKAGGNSPLHF. Supplemented by reference TRBV30 and TRBJ1-6, the full variable domain reads SQTIHQWPATLVQPVGSPLSLECTVEGTSNPNLYWYRQAAGRGLQLLFYSVGIGQISSEVPQNLSASRPQDRQFILSSKKLLLSDSGFYLCAWRNKAGGNSPLHFGNGTRLTVT.

This chain links TRBV4-1 with TRBJ2-1, with 10 bases aligning to TRBD2. The ends lost 0 bases at V and 7 bases at J; junction bases unmatched: 6. Germline V CDR1 and CDR2: MGHRA, YSYEKL. The CDR3 runs 16 residues. The CDR3 DNA reads TGCGCCAGCAGCCAAGATCGACTAGCGGGCTATAATGAGCAGTTCTTC. Translating it yields CASSQDRLAGYNEQFF.

V and J are TRBV11-2 and TRBJ2-1; TRBD2 matches 16 bases. This CDR3 comprises 17 residues. V lost 3 bases, J lost 7 bases, and 6 bases stayed unmatched. In germline, CDR1 is SGHAT, CDR2 FQNNGV. For the CDR3, the DNA is TGTGCCAGCAGCTTGGGACTAGCGGGAGGGCTAGGTAATGAGCAGTTCTTC. Amino acids: CASSLGLAGGLGNEQFF.

The chain carries TRBV7-9 and TRBJ2-1; 7 positions match TRBD1. CDR1 is SEHNR, CDR2 FQNEAQ, per germline (reference sequence). CDR3 length: 15 residues. After removal of 5 bases from V and 8 bases from J, the junction contained 12 bases not matched to a gene. CDR3 bases: TGTGCCAGCAGCCGAGGGACAGATCCATTCGATGAGCAGTTCTTC. Its translation: CASSRGTDPFDEQFF.